This TCR beta chain derives from a study of blood T cell repertoires in COVID-19. Study information: From T cells, B-cell-depleted T cells, or PBMCs came the material, which was cDNA or gDNA.

This clone was seen only a few times. Repertoires were generated with immunoSEQ multiplex PCR, while TCRdb's copy carries only in-frame clones and drops some. The sample gives about 180,000 clones, 82% of which show up once; about 8% is in the top ten. Germline CDR1 reads MDHEN; CDR2 reads SYDVKM. This CDR3 spans 14 amino acids. Trimming took off 7 bases at V and 3 bases at J, with 15 bases between the two ends. This clonotype originated in a woman aged 70-85 years with acute or convalescent COVID-19. What was sequenced was peripheral blood. V gene TRBV28 combines with J gene TRBJ1-1; D uncertain. The CDR3 is CASTNRGVHTEAFF. CDR3 DNA sequence: TGTGCCAGCACCAATCGGGGTGTTCACACTGAAGCTTTCTTT.